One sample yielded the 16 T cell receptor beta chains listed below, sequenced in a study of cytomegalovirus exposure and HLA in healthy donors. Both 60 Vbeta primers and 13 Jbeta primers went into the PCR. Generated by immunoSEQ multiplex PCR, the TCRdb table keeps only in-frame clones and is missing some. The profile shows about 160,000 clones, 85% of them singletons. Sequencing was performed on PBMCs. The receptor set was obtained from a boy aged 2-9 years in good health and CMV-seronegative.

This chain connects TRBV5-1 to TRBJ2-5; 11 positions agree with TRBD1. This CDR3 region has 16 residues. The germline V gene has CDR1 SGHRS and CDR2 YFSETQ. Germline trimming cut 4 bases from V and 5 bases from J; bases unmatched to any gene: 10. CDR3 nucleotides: TGCGCCAGCAGCAAGAATGGACAGGGGGCTGTGGAGACCCAGTACTTC. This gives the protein CASSKNGQGAVETQYF. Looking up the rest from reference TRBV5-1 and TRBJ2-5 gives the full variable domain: KAGVTQTPRYLIKTRGQQVTLSCSPISGHRSVSWYQQTPGQGLQFLFEYFSETQRNKGNFPGRFSGRQFSNSRSEMNVSTLELGDSALYLCASSKNGQGAVETQYFGPGTRLLVL.

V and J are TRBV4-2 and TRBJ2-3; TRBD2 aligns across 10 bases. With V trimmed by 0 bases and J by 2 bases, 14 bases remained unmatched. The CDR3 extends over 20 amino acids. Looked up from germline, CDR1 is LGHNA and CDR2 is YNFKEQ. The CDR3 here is CASSQDFPPRLAGATDTQYF. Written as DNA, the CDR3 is TGTGCCAGCAGCCAAGATTTTCCCCCTAGGCTAGCGGGGGCCACAGATACGCAGTATTTT.

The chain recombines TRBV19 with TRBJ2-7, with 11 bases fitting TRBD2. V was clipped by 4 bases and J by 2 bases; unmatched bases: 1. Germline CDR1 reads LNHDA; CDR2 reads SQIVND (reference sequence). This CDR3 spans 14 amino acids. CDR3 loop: CASSTLAGAYEQYF. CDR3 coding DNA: TGTGCCAGTAGTACACTAGCGGGAGCCTACGAGCAGTACTTC.

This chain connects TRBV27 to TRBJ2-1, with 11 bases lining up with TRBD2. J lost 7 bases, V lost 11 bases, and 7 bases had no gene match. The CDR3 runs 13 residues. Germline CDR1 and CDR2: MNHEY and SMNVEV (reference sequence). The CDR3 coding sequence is TGTGCCGCACGGACTAGCGGGTCTAATGAGCAGTTCTTC. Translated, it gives CAARTSGSNEQFF.

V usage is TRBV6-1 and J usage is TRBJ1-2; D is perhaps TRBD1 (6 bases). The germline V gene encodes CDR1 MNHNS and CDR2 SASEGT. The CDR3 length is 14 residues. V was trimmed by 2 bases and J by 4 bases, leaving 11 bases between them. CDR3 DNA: TGTGCCAGCAGTGAATTGGTGGGGGCCTATGGCTACACCTTC. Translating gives CASSELVGAYGYTF.

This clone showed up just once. CDR3 in amino acids: CASSFSDGVVGNTIYF. In nucleotides, the CDR3 is TGTGCCAGCAGCTTTTCGGACGGGGTCGTTGGAAACACCATATATTTT. The chain combines TRBV5-4 with TRBJ1-3; no reliable D call. Trimming cost V 2 bases and J 3 bases, with 15 bases left between them. CDR1 and CDR2 (germline): SGHNT, YYREEE (reference sequence). The CDR3 has 16 residues.

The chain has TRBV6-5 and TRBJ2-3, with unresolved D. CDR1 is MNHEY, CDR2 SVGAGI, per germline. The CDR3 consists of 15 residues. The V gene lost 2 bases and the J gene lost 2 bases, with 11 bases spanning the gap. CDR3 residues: CASSYIGGVTDTQYF. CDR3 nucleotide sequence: TGTGCCAGCAGTTACATCGGCGGTGTCACAGATACGCAGTATTTT.

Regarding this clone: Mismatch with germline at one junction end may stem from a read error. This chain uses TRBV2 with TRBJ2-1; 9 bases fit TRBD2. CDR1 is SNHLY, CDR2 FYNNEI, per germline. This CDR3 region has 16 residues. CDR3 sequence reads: CASSQAGLAGSREQFF. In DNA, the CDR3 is TGTGCCAGCAGTCAAGCGGGACTAGCAGGATCTCGCGAGCAGTTCTTC.

CDR3 region: CATSRDIGRAEQYF. CDR3 coding DNA: TGTGCCACCAGCAGAGATATTGGGAGGGCCGAGCAGTACTTC. The chain recombines TRBV15 with TRBJ2-7, with 7 bases fitting TRBD2. V lost 0 bases, J lost 6 bases, and 5 bases stayed unmatched. Germline V gene lookup returns CDR1 LNHNV and CDR2 YYDKDF (reference sequence). The CDR3 has 14 residues.

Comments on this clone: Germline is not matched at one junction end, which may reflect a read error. CDR3 nucleotides: TGTGCCAGCAGCAACAGGGGTTCCTACAGTGAGCAGTTCTTC. Its translation: CASSNRGSYSEQFF. This chain joins TRBV11-3 and TRBJ2-1; 7 bases fit TRBD1. The CDR3 extends over 14 amino acids. Germline V CDR1 and CDR2: SGHNT, YENEEA.

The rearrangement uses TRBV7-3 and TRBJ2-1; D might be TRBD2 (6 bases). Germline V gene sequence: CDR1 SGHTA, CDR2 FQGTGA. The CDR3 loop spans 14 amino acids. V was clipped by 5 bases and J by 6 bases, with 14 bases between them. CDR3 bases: TGTGCCAGCAGCACACCGGGACTCGGCAATGAGCAGTTCTTC. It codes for CASSTPGLGNEQFF.

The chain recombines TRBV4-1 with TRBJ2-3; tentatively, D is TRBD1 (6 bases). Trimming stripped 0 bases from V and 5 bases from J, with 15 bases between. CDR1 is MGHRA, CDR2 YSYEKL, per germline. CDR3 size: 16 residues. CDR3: CASSQDTSRGEDTQYF. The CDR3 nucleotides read TGCGCCAGCAGCCAAGATACGAGCAGGGGAGAAGATACGCAGTATTTT.

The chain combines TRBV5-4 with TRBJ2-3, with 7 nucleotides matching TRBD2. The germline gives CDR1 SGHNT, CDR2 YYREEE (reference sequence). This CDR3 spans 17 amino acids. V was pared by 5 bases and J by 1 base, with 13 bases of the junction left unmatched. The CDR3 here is CASSRLMRERGTDTQYF. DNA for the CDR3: TGTGCCAGCAGTCGTTTGATGCGGGAGAGGGGCACAGATACGCAGTATTTT. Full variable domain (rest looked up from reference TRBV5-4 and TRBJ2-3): ETGVTQSPTHLIKTRGQQVTLRCSSQSGHNTVSWYQQALGQGPQFIFQYYREEENGRGNFPPRFSGLQFPNYSSELNVNALELDDSALYLCASSRLMRERGTDTQYFGPGTRLTVL.

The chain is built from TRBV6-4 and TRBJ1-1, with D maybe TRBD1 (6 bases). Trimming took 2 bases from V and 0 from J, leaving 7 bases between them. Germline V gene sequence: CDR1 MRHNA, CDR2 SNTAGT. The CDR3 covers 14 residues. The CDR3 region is CASSDGDMNTEAFF. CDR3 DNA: TGTGCCAGCAGTGACGGGGACATGAACACTGAAGCTTTCTTT.

This CDR3 is CASSSDSSTGELFF. DNA of the CDR3: TGTGCCAGCAGCTCCGACAGTTCCACCGGGGAGCTGTTTTTT. This sequence joins TRBV4-2 and TRBJ2-2, with D possibly being TRBD1 (5 bases). CDR1 is LGHNA and CDR2 is YNFKEQ in the germline V gene. V was trimmed by 5 bases and J by 4 bases, leaving 11 bases between them. The CDR3 totals 14 residues.

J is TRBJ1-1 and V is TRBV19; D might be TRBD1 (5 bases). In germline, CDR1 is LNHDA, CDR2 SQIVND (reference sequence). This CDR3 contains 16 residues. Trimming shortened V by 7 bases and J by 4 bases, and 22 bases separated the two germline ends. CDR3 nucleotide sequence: TGTGCCAGTACCCCGAGGCCGGGGGTGGCTTCCACTGAAGCTTTCTTT. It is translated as CASTPRPGVASTEAFF. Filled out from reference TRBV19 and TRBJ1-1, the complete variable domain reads DGGITQSPKYLFRKEGQNVTLSCEQNLNHDAMYWYRQDPGQGLRLIYYSQIVNDFQKGDIAEGYSVSREKKESFPLTVTSAQKNPTAFYLCASTPRPGVASTEAFFGQGTRLTVV.